The clone carrying this T cell receptor (beta chain) was seen at least ten times. Its antigen is still unknown. The data were obtained in a study of T cells after posttransplantation cyclophosphamide. Overall study findings and caveats: Skin or GI-infiltrating T cells shared few TRB sequences with blood.

The CDR3 spans 17 residues. Germline V gene lookup returns CDR1 SEHNR and CDR2 FQNEAQ (reference sequence). The V and J ends lost 4 bases and 0 bases respectively, with 16 bases between them. Libraries were prepared by immunoSEQ multiplex PCR; TCRdb keeps only in-frame clonotypes and omits some of them. The sample is made up of about 44,000 clones, none counted only once. The rearrangement links TRBV7-9 to TRBJ2-4, with D possibly TRBD1 on 6 matching bases. Sequenced: PBMCs. This sequence originates from a man aged 35 to 55 in good health, CMV-negative, and a related stem cell transplant donor. The CDR3 DNA reads TGTGCCAGCAGCTCGACAGGCGAGATACTAGCCAAAAACATTCAGTACTTC. It encodes CASSSTGEILAKNIQYF.